The 28 T cell receptor beta chains given below trace back to one sample, sequenced in a study of molecular identifiers for immune sequencing clone quantification. MiXCR was run by TCRdb on the PCR reads, yielding one entry per CDR3 protein. The sample gives approximately 670,000 distinct CDR3 sequences, 15% to 20% of which show up once; around 0.9% is in the top ten. The sequencing sample was made of naive CD8+ T cells from blood, with Jurkat cell RNA spiked in. Documented subset: FACS-sorted CD8+CD4-CCR7+CD45RA+ naive T cells. The source is a human donor in good health. Some libraries in this study had Jurkat cell RNA spiked in.

The V and J genes are TRBV7-9 and TRBJ2-1; D tentatively reads TRBD1 or TRBD2 (5 bases each). The length of the CDR3 is 17 residues. CDR1 is SEHNR, CDR2 FQNEAQ, per germline (reference sequence). Trimming took 1 base from V and 3 from J, leaving 16 bases between them. CDR3 in amino acids: CASSLGAGTRVYNEQFF. The CDR3 coding sequence is TGTGCCAGCAGCTTAGGGGCAGGGACCAGGGTCTACAATGAGCAGTTCTTC.

This clonotype was seen many times. V gene TRBV27 combines with J gene TRBJ2-1; TRBD2 matches at 8 bases. Germline loops: CDR1 MNHEY, CDR2 SMNVEV (reference sequence). The J segment lost 0 bases and the V segment lost 6 bases, leaving 4 bases of the junction unmatched. The CDR3 length is 15 residues. CDR3: CASSLSGSSYNEQFF. The CDR3 DNA is TGTGCCAGCAGCTTAAGCGGGAGCTCCTACAATGAGCAGTTCTTC.

This clonotype occurred many times. The CDR3 loop is CSVVTNYGYTF. The CDR3 nucleotides read TGCAGCGTTGTAACGAACTATGGCTACACCTTC. The V call is TRBV29-1, the J call TRBJ1-2, with D hard to call. V was trimmed by 4 bases and J by 2 bases, leaving 5 bases between them. In germline, CDR1 is SQVTM, CDR2 ANQGSEA. The CDR3 is made up of 11 amino acids.

This clonotype has at least ten counts. This chain connects TRBV18 to TRBJ1-1; the D gene is possibly TRBD1 (6 bases). The germline V and J ends were trimmed by 3 bases and 8 bases, with 7 bases remaining between them. Germline-derived CDR1 and CDR2 are KGHSH and LQKENI. The CDR3 has 11 amino acids. The CDR3 loop reads CASSPDSEAFF. As DNA, the CDR3 is TGTGCCAGCTCACCGGACAGCGAAGCTTTCTTT.

In this sample, this clonotype turned up a few times. The V gene is TRBV7-9, the J gene TRBJ2-7; 7 bases agree with TRBD1. CDR1 SEHNR and CDR2 FQNEAQ come from the germline V gene (reference sequence). With 5 bases clipped from V and 1 base from J, the junction kept 8 bases outside the gene matches. The length of the CDR3 is 15 residues. CDR3 loop: CASSRGQSESYEQYF. The CDR3 bases are TGTGCCAGCAGCAGGGGACAGTCGGAGTCCTACGAGCAGTACTTC.

The chain employs TRBV13 and TRBJ1-2; a weak D match, TRBD1 (5 bases). This CDR3 spans 15 amino acids. Germline V gene lookup returns CDR1 PRHDT and CDR2 FYEKMQ (reference sequence). Trimming removed 0 bases at V and 2 bases at J, with 10 bases between. CDR3 sequence (DNA): TGTGCCAGCAGCTTAGGACCAGGGATCAACTATGGCTACACCTTC. Its protein is CASSLGPGINYGYTF.

This clonotype was counted ten times or more. Here the CDR3 reads CASSWGQGFGQPQHF. The CDR3 coding sequence is TGTGCCAGCAGCTGGGGACAGGGTTTTGGTCAGCCCCAGCATTTT. The chain combines TRBV5-6 with TRBJ1-5, with 9 bases lining up with TRBD1. The germline V gene encodes CDR1 SGHDT and CDR2 YYEEEE. The CDR3 has 15 amino acids. Losses at the gene ends were 3 bases for V and 6 bases for J; bases not matched to a gene: 7.

This clonotype was seen just once. A read error may be the cause here, since a much bigger clone is one base away. The CDR3 bases are TGTACCAGTAGGGACGGCCTTAGCAATCAGCCCCAGCATTTT. Translated, it gives CTSRDGLSNQPQHF. The chain is built from TRBV19 and TRBJ1-5, with a possible D match to TRBD1 (5 bases). The germline CDR1 and CDR2 sequences are LNHDA and SQIVND (reference sequence). The CDR3 is 14 amino acids.

Turning to this clonotype: This may arise from a read error, as a much more abundant clone is one base away. This chain uses TRBV4-1 with TRBJ2-7; a possible D gene is TRBD2 (5 bases). Germline assignment: CDR1 MGHRA and CDR2 YSYEKL. Trimming took off 4 bases at V and 9 bases at J, with 16 bases between the two ends. The CDR3 consists of 13 residues. The CDR3 is CASSLSGVNGQYF. The CDR3 DNA reads as TGCGCCAGCAGCCTGAGCGGAGTCAACGGGCAGTACTTC.

This clonotype was seen repeatedly, ten times or more. The V and J genes are TRBV7-8 and TRBJ2-1, with 10 bases aligning to TRBD1. This CDR3 is built from 14 residues. Germline assignment: CDR1 SGHVS and CDR2 FQNEAQ. V lost 5 bases to trimming and J lost 6 bases; unmatched junction nucleotides: 4. CDR3 nucleotides: TGTGCCAGCAGCCCCGGGACAGGGGTCAATGAGCAGTTCTTC. It translates to CASSPGTGVNEQFF.

This clonotype occurred many times. The chain uses TRBV7-6 and TRBJ2-3; TRBD2 agrees at 7 bases. CDR1 is SGHVS and CDR2 is FNYEAQ in the germline V gene. J was trimmed by 5 bases and V by 6 bases; bases with no gene match: 8. There are 14 residues in the CDR3. The CDR3 loop reads CASSLAGVIDTQYF. The CDR3 DNA follows: TGTGCCAGCAGTCTTGCGGGAGTGATAGATACGCAGTATTTT.

The table lists this clonotype with a few counts. The chain links TRBV29-1 to TRBJ2-5; no definite D call. V lost 7 bases to trimming and J lost 5 bases, with 17 bases between them. This CDR3 has 13 amino acids. Germline loops: CDR1 SQVTM, CDR2 ANQGSEA. The CDR3 DNA reads TGCAGCGCCCTCGGTCTCTATGGGGAGACCCAGTACTTC. Protein sequence: CSALGLYGETQYF.

Points on this clonotype: One base away lies a much larger clone, so this may be a sequencing read error. This sequence joins TRBV12-3 or TRBV12-4 and TRBJ2-7, with 7 bases fitting TRBD2. The CDR3 length is 14 residues. J gave up 2 bases and V 6 bases, and 7 bases lay outside the gene matches. The CDR3 DNA reads TGTGCCAGCAGCCCCAGCGGGATCGCCTACGAGCAGTACTTC. It yields the protein CASSPSGIAYEQYF.

This clonotype was counted ten times or more. J is TRBJ1-1 and V is TRBV4-3; tentative D call: TRBD1 (5 bases). V lost 0 bases and J lost 6, with 20 bases in between. The length of the CDR3 is 17 residues. Germline CDR1 reads LGHNA; CDR2 reads YSLEER. The CDR3 reads CASSQDPEGLSAAEAFF. CDR3 DNA sequence: TGCGCCAGCAGCCAAGATCCGGAGGGGCTGAGTGCCGCTGAAGCTTTCTTT.

A remark on this clonotype: A read error is possible here, since a much larger clone lies one base away. The J gene is TRBJ2-1, the V gene TRBV6-6; D gene unclear. Germline-derived CDR1 and CDR2 are MNHNY and SVGAGI (reference sequence). CDR3 length equals 16 residues. CDR3 residues: CASSNLTPSSYNEQLF. CDR3 sequence (DNA): TGTGCCAGCAGCAACTTGACGCCAAGCTCCTACAATGAGCAGCTCTTC.

The chain carries TRBV3-1 and TRBJ1-2, with D unclear. In germline, CDR1 is LGHDT, CDR2 YNNKEL (reference sequence). CDR3 size: 14 residues. V lost 4 bases and J 2 bases, leaving 11 bases between the germline ends. The CDR3 nucleotides read TGTGCCAGCAGCCCCCTCCGGGGAAACTATGGCTACACCTTC. It yields the protein CASSPLRGNYGYTF.

This clonotype was picked up a small number of times. This chain joins TRBV30 and TRBJ1-4, with 11 nucleotides matching TRBD1. V shed 7 bases, J shed 8 bases, and the junction held 12 bases outside the gene matches. Looked up from germline, CDR1 is GTSNPN and CDR2 is SVGIG (reference sequence). CDR3 length: 15 residues. Written as DNA, the CDR3 is TGTGCCTTAGGACAGGGGGCAGAGTTGGGAGAAAAACTGTTTTTT. Translating gives CALGQGAELGEKLFF.

Remarks on this clonotype: As the CDR3 is not closed by the conserved phenylalanine or tryptophan, this likely results from a read error. This sequence joins TRBV28 and TRBJ2-5, with 9 positions matching TRBD1. The CDR3 is 15 amino acids. Germline CDR1 and CDR2: MDHEN and SYDVKM. The J segment lost 7 bases and the V segment lost 3 bases, leaving 9 bases of the junction unmatched. The CDR3 reads CASSFRDRARWTQYL. The CDR3 region has the DNA TGTGCCAGCAGTTTTAGGGACAGGGCCCGCTGGACCCAGTACCTC.

This clonotype occurred many times. The J gene is TRBJ1-1, the V gene TRBV2; tentative D call: TRBD1 (5 bases). Germline V gene lookup returns CDR1 SNHLY and CDR2 FYNNEI. V gave up 3 bases and J gave up 0 bases, with 14 bases separating them. The CDR3 sequence is 16 residues long. CDR3 in DNA: TGTGCCAGCAGTGAGGTCGGGCAGGGCATGAACACTGAAGCTTTCTTT. Translating gives CASSEVGQGMNTEAFF.

This clonotype was observed many times. The chain has TRBV6-5 and TRBJ1-4, with a weak D call TRBD1 (6 bases). This CDR3 comprises 14 residues. Trimming shortened V by 8 bases and J by 8 bases, and 18 bases separated the two germline ends. The germline CDR1 and CDR2 sequences are MNHEY and SVGAGI. The CDR3 DNA is TGTGCCAGCGGTCCCTCGCCGGGACAAGAAAAACTGTTTTTT. Translating it yields CASGPSPGQEKLFF.

This clonotype was counted many times. CDR3 coding DNA: TGTGCCAGTAGTATAGGAGGGGAAGGCAATCAGCCCCAGCATTTT. Translation: CASSIGGEGNQPQHF. This rearrangement joins TRBV19 to TRBJ1-5; a possible D gene is TRBD1 (5 bases). This CDR3 is 15 amino acids long. CDR1 is LNHDA, CDR2 SQIVND, per germline (reference sequence). V was clipped by 1 base and J by 2 bases, with 9 bases between them.

This clonotype was detected ten times or more. V is TRBV7-9 and J is TRBJ2-3; 8 nucleotides match TRBD1. The CDR3 length is 16 residues. Germline V CDR1 and CDR2: SEHNR, FQNEAQ (reference sequence). V shed 4 bases, J shed 5 bases, and the junction held 11 bases outside the gene matches. CDR3: CASSSLWTGNIDTQYF. Written as DNA, the CDR3 is TGTGCCAGCAGCTCCCTATGGACAGGGAATATAGATACGCAGTATTTT.

The sample holds many counts of this clonotype. The chain has TRBV2 and TRBJ1-1; D call uncertain. The germline CDR1 and CDR2 sequences are SNHLY and FYNNEI. The germline V and J ends were trimmed by 2 bases and 4 bases, with 11 bases remaining between them. The CDR3 runs 14 residues. The chain's CDR3 is CASSETELVTEAFF. The CDR3, as DNA: TGTGCCAGCAGTGAAACGGAGTTGGTCACTGAAGCTTTCTTT.

This clonotype was counted at least ten times. The chain carries TRBV4-1 and TRBJ2-1, with 8 bases aligning to TRBD1. Germline CDR1 MGHRA, CDR2 YSYEKL. V was clipped by 0 bases and J by 9 bases; unmatched bases: 7. The CDR3 totals 15 residues. The CDR3 here is CASSQEMDRVTEQFF. The CDR3 DNA reads TGCGCCAGCAGCCAAGAAATGGACAGGGTGACTGAGCAGTTCTTC.

Worth noting for this clonotype: Without the conserved terminal phenylalanine or tryptophan, this CDR3 likely stems from a read error. The limits of the CDR3 on the DNA are not certain, so only TCRdb's listed CDR3 is given. The CDR3 here is CASSLDGIPRI. The rearrangement joins TRBV12-3 or TRBV12-4 to TRBJ1-1. The CDR3 has 11 residues if both end residues are counted.

This clonotype was counted between two and nine times. It may be a read error: a sequence one base away is much more abundant. The chain links TRBV6-5 to TRBJ1-1; possibly TRBD1 for D (5 bases). Trimming shortened V by 0 bases and J by 11 bases, and 13 bases separated the two germline ends. The CDR3 consists of 13 residues. CDR1 and CDR2 (germline): MNHEY, SVGAGI. CDR3 sequence: CASSYSDQGEAFF. The CDR3 DNA follows: TGTGCCAGCAGTTACTCTGACCAGGGCGAGGCTTTCTTT.

This clonotype was seen many times. The chain links TRBV6-4 to TRBJ1-5; D is uncertain. CDR1 and CDR2 from the germline V gene are MRHNA and SNTAGT. With 6 bases removed from V and 1 base from J, the gap between germline ends came to 16 bases. This CDR3 is built from 16 residues. CDR3 residues: CASRIGRLRSNQPQHF. In DNA, the CDR3 is TGTGCCAGCAGGATTGGGAGGCTTAGGAGCAATCAGCCCCAGCATTTT.

About this clonotype: Given a much more abundant clone one base away, this may be a read error. This rearrangement joins TRBV7-9 to TRBJ1-2; 10 bases are a match to TRBD1. Trimming took 5 bases from V and 3 from J; bases not matched to a gene: 6. The length of the CDR3 is 15 residues. CDR1 is SEHNR, CDR2 FQNEAQ, per germline (reference sequence). The CDR3 protein is CASSSRDRGDYGYTF. The CDR3 nucleotides are TGTGCCAGCAGCAGCCGGGACAGGGGTGACTATGGCTACACCTTC.